A single sample gave rise to the 3 T cell receptor beta chains below, sequenced in a study of blood T cell repertoires in COVID-19. The method was immunoSEQ multiplex PCR; TCRdb's version includes in-frame clones alone and lacks a portion of them. Here the sample spans 90,000 to 120,000 clones, roughly 90% being singletons. Sequenced sample: peripheral blood. The origin of the receptors is a human donor in a cohort sampled during active COVID-19.

The V gene is TRBV7-2, the J gene TRBJ2-3, with a tentative D call TRBD1 (5 bases). Germline assignment: CDR1 SGHTA and CDR2 FQGNSA. V gave up 2 bases and J gave up 0 bases, with 6 bases separating them. This CDR3 has 14 amino acids. The CDR3 sequence: CASSLRQSTDTQYF. Here the CDR3 DNA reads TGTGCCAGCAGCTTAAGACAGAGCACAGATACGCAGTATTTT.

The gene calls are TRBV21-1 and TRBJ1-2. TRBV21-1 has pseudogene status. The CDR3 is made up of 17 amino acids. The CDR3 DNA sequence: TGTGCCAGCAGCAAAGACCGGGGAGGAAGAGCTAACTATGGCTACACCTTC. Translating gives CASSKDRGGRANYGYTF.

V usage is TRBV29-1 and J usage is TRBJ2-1; the match to TRBD2 covers 8 bases. With 4 bases clipped from V and 4 bases from J, the junction kept 6 bases outside the gene matches. The CDR3 has 14 amino acids. Germline CDR1 is SQVTM and CDR2 is ANQGSEA. This CDR3 is CSVVAGGTYNEQFF. The CDR3 DNA is TGCAGCGTTGTTGCGGGGGGCACGTACAATGAGCAGTTCTTC.